The entry below gives a single T cell receptor (beta chain) sequence along with its context. Repertoires were generated with immunoSEQ multiplex PCR, while TCRdb's copy carries only in-frame clones and drops some. The sample has 10,000 to 15,000 clones, around 70% seen once. The data belong to a study of blood T cell repertoires in COVID-19. The sequenced sample was peripheral blood. The sequence was obtained from a man aged 55-75 years with COVID-19, enrolled during active disease.

The CDR3 DNA follows: TGTGCCAGCAGCTTAACGGGAGCGGGAGGGCCTCCCAATGAGCAGTTCTTC. Encoded protein: CASSLTGAGGPPNEQFF. The rearrangement links TRBV7-3 to TRBJ2-1, with TRBD2 matching over 10 bases. Trimming cost V 0 bases and J 6 bases; bases outside gene matches: 8. This CDR3 comprises 17 residues. The germline V gene has CDR1 SGHTA and CDR2 FQGTGA. The variable domain in full, with the rest retrieved from reference TRBV7-3 and TRBJ2-1, is GAGVSQTPSNKVTEKGKYVELRCDPISGHTALYWYRQSLGQGPEFLIYFQGTGAADDSGLPNDRFFAVRPEGSVSTLKIQRTERGDSAVYLCASSLTGAGGPPNEQFFGPGTRLTVL.